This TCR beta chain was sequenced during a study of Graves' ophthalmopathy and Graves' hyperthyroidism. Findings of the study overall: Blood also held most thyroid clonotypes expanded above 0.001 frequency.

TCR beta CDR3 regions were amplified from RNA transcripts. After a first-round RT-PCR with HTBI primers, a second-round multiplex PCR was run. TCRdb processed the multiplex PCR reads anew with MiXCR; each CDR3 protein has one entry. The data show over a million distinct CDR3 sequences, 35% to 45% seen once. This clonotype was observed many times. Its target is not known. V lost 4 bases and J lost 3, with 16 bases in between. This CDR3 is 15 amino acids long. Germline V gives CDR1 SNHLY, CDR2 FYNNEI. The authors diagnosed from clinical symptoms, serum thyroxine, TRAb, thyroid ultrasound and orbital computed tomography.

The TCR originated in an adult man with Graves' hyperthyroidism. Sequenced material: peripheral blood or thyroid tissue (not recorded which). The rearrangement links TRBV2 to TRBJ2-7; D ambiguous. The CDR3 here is CASSGTIVTNYEQYF. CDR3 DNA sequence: TGTGCCAGCAGTGGGACGATCGTAACTAACTACGAGCAGTACTTC.